Shown below are 26 T cell receptor beta chains from a single sample sequenced in a study of T-cell memory formation after mild COVID-19. TCRdb independently ran MiXCR on the 5' RACE reads; one entry per CDR3 protein. The sample has hundreds of thousands of distinct CDR3 sequences, around 28% seen once. The specimen was PBMCs or a T cell subset sorted from them (not recorded which). The origin of the receptors is an adult woman who had mild COVID-19 (a few samples of this study predate the infection). Cell type and time point are not known.

This clonotype has a single count. This chain uses TRBV20-1 with TRBJ1-1; no reliable D call. Trimming took off 3 bases at V and 1 base at J, with 12 bases between the two ends. Germline V gene data show CDR1 as DFQATT and CDR2 as SNEGSKA (reference sequence). This CDR3 is 14 amino acids long. The CDR3 reads CSARFPGWNTEAFF. As DNA, the CDR3 is TGCAGTGCTAGGTTCCCGGGGTGGAACACTGAAGCTTTCTTT.

The genes are TRBV10-3 and TRBJ2-3, with TRBD2 identical over 12 bases. The CDR3 runs to 14 residues. Germline V CDR1 and CDR2: ENHRY, SYGVKD. With V trimmed by 6 bases and J by 7 bases, 5 bases remained unmatched. CDR3 protein: CAIRRTSGAHTQYF. The CDR3, as DNA: TGTGCCATCAGGAGGACTAGCGGGGCCCATACGCAGTATTTT.

This clonotype was detected only a few times. The rearrangement uses TRBV12-3 or TRBV12-4 and TRBJ1-1; D unclear. The length of the CDR3 is 13 residues. The V and J ends lost 5 bases and 4 bases respectively, with 11 bases between them. CDR3 nucleotides: TGTGCCAGCAGTCCCGCCGGACTCACTGAAGCTTTCTTT. This translates into CASSPAGLTEAFF.

V is TRBV5-1 and J is TRBJ2-1; 11 bases align to TRBD2. Per the germline V gene, CDR1 is SGHRS and CDR2 is YFSETQ. The trim removed 3 bases at V and 5 bases at J, leaving 4 bases unmatched. There are 15 residues in the CDR3. CDR3 DNA: TGCGCCAGCAGCTCGACTAGCGGGGTTAACAATGAGCAGTTCTTC. It specifies CASSSTSGVNNEQFF.

V is TRBV7-9 and J is TRBJ1-1, with TRBD1 matching 8 bases. Germline V gene data show CDR1 as SEHNR and CDR2 as FQNEAQ (reference sequence). This CDR3 contains 17 residues. Germline trimming cut 5 bases from V and 3 bases from J; bases unmatched to any gene: 14. The CDR3 reads CASSPDRAVRRDTEAFF. CDR3 bases: TGTGCCAGCAGCCCGGACAGGGCAGTTCGGAGAGACACTGAAGCTTTCTTT.

This clonotype has more than one count but fewer than ten. The rearrangement links TRBV4-3 to TRBJ2-2; 7 nucleotides line up with TRBD2. V was pared by 3 bases and J by 4 bases, with 8 bases of the junction left unmatched. The CDR3 totals 16 residues. The germline V gene has CDR1 LGHNA and CDR2 YSLEER. The CDR3 nucleotides are TGCGCCAGCAGCCAGAGGAGCGGGACGGTCACCGGGGAGCTGTTTTTT. Protein product: CASSQRSGTVTGELFF.

This chain uses TRBV7-2 with TRBJ1-2; TRBD1 matches 8 bases. V dropped 5 bases and J dropped 7; count of bases not matched to a gene: 18. The CDR3 length is 17 residues. Germline CDR1 is SGHTA and CDR2 is FQGNSA. The CDR3 bases are TGTGCCAGCAGCACCAGGGGGCGCGAAGGTCTCCAACTTGGCTACACCTTC. This gives the protein CASSTRGREGLQLGYTF.

This chain uses TRBV3-1 with TRBJ2-7; tentatively, D is TRBD2 (5 bases). Trimming left V 5 bases short and J 3 bases short, with 20 bases between. Germline-derived CDR1 and CDR2 are LGHDT and YNNKEL (reference sequence). The CDR3 consists of 16 residues. The CDR3 loop is CASSDGRGLAYYEQYF. The CDR3 bases are TGTGCCAGCAGCGACGGGCGCGGGCTGGCTTACTACGAGCAGTACTTC.

The rearrangement joins TRBV2 to TRBJ2-2; tentative D call: TRBD1 (6 bases). This CDR3 is built from 14 residues. V lost 11 bases and J lost 5, with 18 bases in between. CDR1 is SNHLY and CDR2 is FYNNEI in the germline V gene. The CDR3 loop is CAGNEGVETGELFF. The CDR3 nucleotides read TGTGCCGGGAACGAGGGGGTGGAGACCGGGGAGCTGTTTTTT.

The V call is TRBV7-9, the J call TRBJ2-3; D possibly corresponds to TRBD1 (5 bases). Germline V CDR1 and CDR2: SEHNR, FQNEAQ (reference sequence). Trimming removed 5 bases at V and 4 bases at J, with 13 bases between. The CDR3 runs to 14 residues. Here the CDR3 reads CASSLSRVSDTQYF. In DNA form, the CDR3 reads TGTGCCAGCAGCCTTTCCAGGGTCTCAGATACGCAGTATTTT.

The chain carries TRBV19 and TRBJ1-1; a possible D gene is TRBD1 (5 bases). CDR3 length equals 14 residues. Germline-derived CDR1 and CDR2 are LNHDA and SQIVND (reference sequence). V shed 2 bases and J shed 4 bases, with 11 bases lying between them. CDR3 region: CASSILGVATEAFF. As DNA, the CDR3 is TGTGCCAGTAGTATATTGGGGGTGGCCACTGAAGCTTTCTTT. The entire variable domain, with the rest obtained from reference TRBV19 and TRBJ1-1, is as follows: DGGITQSPKYLFRKEGQNVTLSCEQNLNHDAMYWYRQDPGQGLRLIYYSQIVNDFQKGDIAEGYSVSREKKESFPLTVTSAQKNPTAFYLCASSILGVATEAFFGQGTRLTVV.

This chain links TRBV5-1 with TRBJ2-1, with D perhaps TRBD1 (5 bases). CDR1 SGHRS and CDR2 YFSETQ come from the germline V gene. Trimming took 4 bases from V and 4 from J, leaving 12 bases between them. The CDR3 has 14 amino acids. CDR3 sequence: CASSPAQGYNEQFF. The CDR3 DNA follows: TGCGCCAGCAGCCCCGCCCAGGGTTACAATGAGCAGTTCTTC.

The genes are TRBV24-1 and TRBJ2-1; the match to TRBD2 covers 12 bases. The CDR3 sequence is 16 residues long. Trimming removed 0 bases from V and 6 bases from J; junction bases left unmatched: 2. Germline CDR1 is KGHDR and CDR2 is SFDVKD. The CDR3 loop is CATSDLGLAGSNEQFF. The CDR3 region has the DNA TGTGCCACCAGTGATTTGGGACTAGCGGGATCCAATGAGCAGTTCTTC.

Worth noting for this clonotype: One end of the junction is discordant with germline, which a read error may explain. The chain couples TRBV5-5 to TRBJ2-3; D might be TRBD2 (5 bases). The CDR3 runs to 14 residues. Germline V gene lookup returns CDR1 SGHKS and CDR2 YYEKEE (reference sequence). Here the CDR3 DNA reads TGTGCCAGCAACTTGCCCGGGGGCACAGATACGCAGTATTTT. Its translation is CASNLPGGTDTQYF.

This clonotype was found a few times. The rearrangement links TRBV10-3 to TRBJ2-1; D uncertain. Germline assignment: CDR1 ENHRY and CDR2 SYGVKD. Deletions cut 3 bases from V and 0 bases from J, with 9 bases between. CDR3 length equals 15 residues. This CDR3 is CAISDGQRSYNEQFF. CDR3 sequence (DNA): TGTGCCATCAGTGATGGGCAACGCTCCTACAATGAGCAGTTCTTC.

V and J are TRBV4-1 and TRBJ1-1; D is unclear. The CDR3 is 17 amino acids. V lost 2 bases and J lost 1, with 17 bases in between. Per germline, CDR1 MGHRA and CDR2 YSYEKL. The CDR3 DNA reads TGCGCCAGCAGCCAAAACCCCCCGCCCGGGAGGAACACTGAAGCTTTCTTT. It translates to CASSQNPPPGRNTEAFF.

This clonotype was found a few times. This chain connects TRBV4-2 to TRBJ1-1; 9 nucleotides agree with TRBD1. The length of the CDR3 is 18 residues. V lost 3 bases to trimming and J lost 5 bases; unmatched junction nucleotides: 16. CDR1 and CDR2 (germline): LGHNA, YNFKEQ. The CDR3, as DNA: TGTGCCAGCAGCCATACCGGGACAGGGAGTTTCGTTGGGACTGAAGCTTTCTTT. This encodes CASSHTGTGSFVGTEAFF.

The V call is TRBV5-5, the J call TRBJ2-7; 10 nucleotides agree with TRBD2. The V gene end was trimmed by 2 bases and the J gene end by 0 bases; junction bases not matched to a gene: 11. CDR1 SGHKS and CDR2 YYEKEE come from the germline V gene (reference sequence). The CDR3 is made up of 18 amino acids. This chain's CDR3 is CASSFIRVAGGSSYEQYF. In DNA, the CDR3 is TGTGCCAGCAGCTTTATAAGGGTAGCGGGAGGAAGCTCCTACGAGCAGTACTTC.

Only a few counts were recorded for this clonotype. The rearrangement links TRBV20-1 to TRBJ2-1; weak D call: TRBD1 (5 bases). CDR1 DFQATT and CDR2 SNEGSKA come from the germline V gene (reference sequence). The CDR3 is made up of 13 amino acids. V was cut by 3 bases and J by 6 bases, with 12 bases left in between. The CDR3 DNA reads as TGCAGTGCTAGGGACACGACTCCCAATGAGCAGTTCTTC. Amino acids: CSARDTTPNEQFF.

The chain recombines TRBV5-5 with TRBJ1-2, with 8 bases identical to TRBD1. Germline CDR1 is SGHKS and CDR2 is YYEKEE (reference sequence). The CDR3 is 17 residues long. Unmatched junction bases numbered 18, after V lost 4 bases and J lost 7 bases. CDR3 nucleotide sequence: TGTGCCAGCAGCCTAGGACAGGGAGTGATCCTATCGGGTGGCTACACCTTC. It encodes CASSLGQGVILSGGYTF. The full variable domain, completed using reference TRBV5-5 and TRBJ1-2, is DAGVTQSPTHLIKTRGQQVTLRCSPISGHKSVSWYQQVLGQGPQFIFQYYEKEERGRGNFPDRFSARQFPNYSSELNVNALLLGDSALYLCASSLGQGVILSGGYTFGSGTRLTVV.

This clonotype was seen only a few times. The chain has TRBV11-2 and TRBJ2-7; D gene ambiguous. Trimming shortened V by 3 bases and J by 0 bases, and 12 bases separated the two germline ends. This CDR3 is built from 15 residues. Germline CDR1 is SGHAT and CDR2 is FQNNGV. CDR3 sequence reads: CASSFGASSSYEQYF. As DNA, the CDR3 is TGTGCCAGCAGCTTTGGTGCCTCCTCCTCCTACGAGCAGTACTTC.

This clonotype was counted between two and nine times. The V call is TRBV7-3, the J call TRBJ2-3; weak D call: TRBD2 (7 bases). Trimming took off 5 bases at V and 2 bases at J, with 14 bases between the two ends. CDR1 and CDR2 from the germline V gene are SGHTA and FQGTGA. The length of the CDR3 is 15 residues. As DNA, the CDR3 is TGTGCCAGCAGCCCCAGAGGGGGGGTCACAGATACGCAGTATTTT. As protein: CASSPRGGVTDTQYF.

In its sample, this clonotype was seen a few times. V usage is TRBV7-8 and J usage is TRBJ1-2; no clear D. Between the trimmed V and J ends, which lost 1 base and 6 bases, there was a span of 9 bases. Per germline, CDR1 SGHVS and CDR2 FQNEAQ. This CDR3 spans 13 amino acids. The CDR3 loop is CASSLVSRDGYTF. In DNA, the CDR3 is TGTGCCAGCAGCTTAGTGTCAAGGGATGGCTACACCTTC.

CDR3 sequence: CASSQGQESQPQHF. The CDR3 nucleotides read TGTGCCAGCAGCCAGGGACAGGAAAGTCAGCCCCAGCATTTT. The chain links TRBV3-1 to TRBJ1-5; TRBD1 aligns across 8 bases. The CDR3 runs 14 residues. With 3 bases clipped from V and 6 bases from J, the junction kept 4 bases outside the gene matches. The germline V gene has CDR1 LGHDT and CDR2 YNNKEL (reference sequence).

In this sample, this clonotype turned up a few times. This chain uses TRBV20-1 with TRBJ2-7; D uncertain. This CDR3 comprises 14 residues. Trimming stripped 5 bases from V and 4 bases from J, with 18 bases between. CDR1 and CDR2 (germline): DFQATT, SNEGSKA (reference sequence). The CDR3 bases are TGCAGTGCTCAACGGGCCCCGTCATTATACGAGCAGTACTTC. Translating gives CSAQRAPSLYEQYF.

The rearrangement uses TRBV9 and TRBJ2-3; D call uncertain. The CDR3 has 12 amino acids. Germline assignment: CDR1 SGDLS and CDR2 YYNGEE. Between the trimmed V and J ends, which lost 4 bases and 8 bases, there was a span of 11 bases. CDR3 amino acids: CASSPSWGTQYF. The CDR3, as DNA: TGTGCCAGCAGCCCCTCGTGGGGTACGCAGTATTTT.